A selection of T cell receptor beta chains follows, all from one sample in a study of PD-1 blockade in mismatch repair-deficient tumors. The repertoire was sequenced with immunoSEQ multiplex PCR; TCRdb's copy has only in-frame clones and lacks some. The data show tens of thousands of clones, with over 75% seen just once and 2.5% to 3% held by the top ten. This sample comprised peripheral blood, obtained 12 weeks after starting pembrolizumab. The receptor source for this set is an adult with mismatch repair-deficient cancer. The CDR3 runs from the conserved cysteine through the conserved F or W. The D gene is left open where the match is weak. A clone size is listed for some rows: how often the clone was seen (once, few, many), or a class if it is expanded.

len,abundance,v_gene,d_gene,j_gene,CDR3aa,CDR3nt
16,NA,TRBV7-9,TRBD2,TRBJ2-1,CASSLATSGGGNEQFF,TGTGCCAGCAGCTTAGCGACTAGCGGAGGGGGCAATGAGCAGTTCTTC
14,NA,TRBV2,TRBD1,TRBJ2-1,CASRRGQGIDEQFF,TGTGCCAGCAGGCGGGGACAGGGGATAGATGAGCAGTTCTTC
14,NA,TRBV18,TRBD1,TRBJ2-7,CASSPRQGVYEQYF,TGTGCCAGCTCACCCCGACAGGGGGTCTACGAGCAGTACTTC
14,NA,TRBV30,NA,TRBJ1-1,CAWRALGVNTEAFF,TGTGCCTGGAGAGCACTCGGAGTGAACACTGAAGCTTTCTTT
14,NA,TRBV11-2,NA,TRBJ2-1,CASRPTSSYNEQFF,TGTGCCAGCAGACCGACTAGTTCCTACAATGAGCAGTTCTTC
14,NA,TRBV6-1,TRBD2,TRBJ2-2,CASSFGRATGELFF,TGTGCCAGCAGTTTCGGGAGGGCCACCGGGGAGCTGTTTTTT
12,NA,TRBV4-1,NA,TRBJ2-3,CASSQDHGTQYF,TGCGCCAGCAGCCAAGATCACGGTACGCAGTATTTT
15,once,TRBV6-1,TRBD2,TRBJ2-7,CASSSLLGRIYEQYF,TGTGCCAGCAGTTCACTCCTCGGGAGGATTTACGAGCAGTACTTC
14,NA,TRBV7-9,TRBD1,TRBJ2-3,CASSKDRAGDTQYF,TGTGCCAGCAGCAAGGACAGGGCAGGGGATACGCAGTATTTT
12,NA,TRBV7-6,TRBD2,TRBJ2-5,CASQGLGETQYF,TGTGCCAGCCAGGGACTAGGAGAGACCCAGTACTTC
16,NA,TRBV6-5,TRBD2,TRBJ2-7,CASSWTSGIGYYEQYF,TGTGCCAGCAGTTGGACTAGCGGGATCGGTTACTACGAGCAGTACTTC
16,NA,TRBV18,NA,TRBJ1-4,CASSPTSHGATEKLFF,TGTGCCAGCTCACCCACGTCACACGGAGCGACTGAAAAACTGTTTTTT
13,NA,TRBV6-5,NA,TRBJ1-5,CASSSRSNQPQHF,TGTGCCAGCAGTAGCCGAAGCAATCAGCCCCAGCATTTT
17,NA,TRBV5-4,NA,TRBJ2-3,CASSFDRGRGGTDTQYF,TGTGCCAGCAGCTTTGACAGAGGACGGGGAGGCACAGATACGCAGTATTTT
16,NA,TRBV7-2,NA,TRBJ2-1,CASSLTTTASVWEQFF,TGTGCCAGCAGCTTAACAACCACCGCGAGCGTTTGGGAGCAGTTCTTC
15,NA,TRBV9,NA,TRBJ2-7,CASSVEGGPTYEQYF,TGTGCCAGCAGCGTAGAAGGCGGGCCGACCTACGAGCAGTACTTC
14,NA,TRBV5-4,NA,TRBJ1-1,CASRLGDVNTEAFF,TGTGCCAGCAGGTTAGGGGACGTTAACACTGAAGCTTTCTTT
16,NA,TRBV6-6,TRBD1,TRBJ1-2,CASSYFTGGTNYGYTF,TGTGCCAGCAGTTATTTTACAGGGGGGACTAACTATGGCTACACCTTC
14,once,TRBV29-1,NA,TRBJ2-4,CSASQDTTKNIQYF,TGCAGCGCATCTCAGGACACAACCAAAAACATTCAGTACTTC
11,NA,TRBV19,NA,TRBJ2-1,CAIGWGNEQFF,TGTGCCATCGGTTGGGGCAATGAGCAGTTCTTC
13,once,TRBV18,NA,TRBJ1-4,CASSSTVDEKLFF,TGTGCCAGCTCATCGACAGTGGATGAAAAACTGTTTTTT
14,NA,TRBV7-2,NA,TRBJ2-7,CASSPRQGGGEQYF,TGTGCCAGCAGCCCGCGACAGGGTGGGGGGGAGCAGTACTTC
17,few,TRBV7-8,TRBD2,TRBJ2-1,CASSPVVASGSLSEQFF,TGTGCCAGCAGCCCAGTGGTGGCTAGCGGGAGCCTAAGTGAGCAGTTCTTC
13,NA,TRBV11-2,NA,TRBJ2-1,CASKRPSYNEQFF,TGTGCCAGCAAACGGCCGAGCTACAATGAGCAGTTCTTC
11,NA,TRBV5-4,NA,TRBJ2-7,CASSLDREQYF,TGTGCCAGCAGCTTGGATCGCGAGCAGTACTTC
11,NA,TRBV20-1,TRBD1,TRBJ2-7,CSATTGLEQYF,TGCAGTGCTACGACAGGGCTCGAGCAGTACTTC
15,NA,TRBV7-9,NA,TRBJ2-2,CASSLILGNTGELFF,TGTGCCAGCAGCTTAATCCTTGGGAACACCGGGGAGCTGTTTTTT
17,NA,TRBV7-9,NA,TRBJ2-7,CASSLNGGVKGDYEQYF,TGTGCCAGCAGCTTAAATGGCGGTGTAAAGGGGGATTACGAGCAGTACTTC
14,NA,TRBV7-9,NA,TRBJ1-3,CASSLARDGNTIYF,TGTGCCAGCAGCTTAGCCAGGGATGGAAACACCATATATTTT
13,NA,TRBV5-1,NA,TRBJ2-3,CASGRTRTDTQYF,TGCGCCAGTGGGAGGACCCGCACAGATACGCAGTATTTT
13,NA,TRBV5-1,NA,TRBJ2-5,CASSLSPRETQYF,TGCGCCAGCAGCTTGTCCCCCAGGGAGACCCAGTACTTC
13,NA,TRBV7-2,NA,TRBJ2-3,CASSLALLDTQYF,TGTGCCAGCAGCTTAGCGCTCTTGGATACGCAGTATTTT
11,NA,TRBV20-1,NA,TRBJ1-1,CSARARTEAFF,TGCAGTGCTAGAGCGCGTACTGAAGCTTTCTTT
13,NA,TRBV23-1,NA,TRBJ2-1,CASTPRAVDEQFF,TGCGCCAGCACCCCTCGGGCAGTGGATGAGCAGTTCTTC
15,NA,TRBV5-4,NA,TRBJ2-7,CASTDNRGAWGEQYF,TGTGCCAGCACCGATAATCGGGGGGCCTGGGGCGAGCAGTACTTC
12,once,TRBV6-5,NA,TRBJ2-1,CASSSLGYEQFF,TGTGCCAGCAGTTCCCTAGGGTATGAGCAGTTCTTC
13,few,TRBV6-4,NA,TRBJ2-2,CASSLGSTGELFF,TGTGCCAGCAGTCTCGGGAGCACCGGGGAGCTGTTTTTT
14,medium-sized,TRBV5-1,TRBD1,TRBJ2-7,CASSLGGTDYEQYF,TGCGCCAGCAGCTTGGGGGGGACAGACTACGAGCAGTACTTC
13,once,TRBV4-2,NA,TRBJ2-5,CASSLLDQETQYF,TGTGCCAGCAGCTTACTAGATCAAGAGACCCAGTACTTC
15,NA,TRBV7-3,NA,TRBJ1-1,CASSLDGNMNTEAFF,TGTGCCAGCAGCTTGGACGGGAATATGAACACTGAAGCTTTCTTT
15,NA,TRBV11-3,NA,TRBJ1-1,CASTPGGGKNTEAFF,TGTGCCAGCACCCCTGGGGGGGGGAAGAACACTGAAGCTTTCTTT
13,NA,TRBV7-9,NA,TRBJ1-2,CASILDSNYGYTF,TGTGCCAGCATCCTAGACTCTAACTATGGCTACACCTTC
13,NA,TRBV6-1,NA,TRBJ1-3,CASSLRGGNTIYF,TGTGCCAGCAGTCTCAGGGGTGGAAACACCATATATTTT
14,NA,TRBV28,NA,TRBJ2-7,CASRGQPRAYEQYF,TGTGCCAGCAGAGGACAGCCGAGAGCCTACGAGCAGTACTTC
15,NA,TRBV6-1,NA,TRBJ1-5,CASSEAIRPNQPQHF,TGTGCCAGCAGTGAAGCAATAAGACCTAATCAGCCCCAGCATTTT